This is a list of T cell receptor beta chains from one sample in a study of blood T cell repertoires in COVID-19. Profiled with immunoSEQ multiplex PCR; TCRdb holds only in-frame clones, not every one. The data show about 200,000 clones, just under 90% seen once. Sequenced material: PBMCs or T cells enriched from blood (not recorded which). These receptors originate from a woman aged 25 to 39 with acute COVID-19. CDR3s include the opening cysteine and the closing phenylalanine or tryptophan. The order of the fields is CDR3 protein, CDR3 DNA, V gene, J gene, D gene, clone size. D genes are given only for firm matches. Clone sizes are given selectively: once, few, many, or a class where the clone is expanded.

CASSPREGAGPRTDTQYF	TGTGCCAGCAGCCCACGAGAGGGGGCGGGGCCACGTACAGATACGCAGTATTTT	TRBV7-2	TRBJ2-3	-	-
CASSGPQGAAGYTF	TGTGCCAGCAGCGGTCCACAGGGGGCGGCCGGCTACACCTTC	TRBV9	TRBJ1-2	TRBD1	-
CATRQGNYNEQFF	TGCGCCACCCGACAGGGGAACTACAATGAGCAGTTCTTC	TRBV5-1	TRBJ2-1	TRBD1	-
CASSLAGLPGEQFF	TGTGCCAGCAGCTTAGCGGGACTTCCTGGGGAGCAGTTCTTC	TRBV7-2	TRBJ2-1	-	-
CASGLTGGGYEQYF	TGTGCCAGCGGGTTGACGGGGGGTGGGTACGAGCAGTACTTC	TRBV6-5	TRBJ2-7	TRBD2	-
CASSFRDRGADEQYF	TGCGCCAGCAGCTTCCGGGACAGGGGCGCAGACGAGCAGTACTTC	TRBV5-1	TRBJ2-7	TRBD1	-
CASSILSGGDYEQYF	TGTGCCAGCTCCATTTTAAGCGGGGGGGACTACGAGCAGTACTTC	TRBV5-5	TRBJ2-7	TRBD2	-
CASSPGTGAIEQYF	TGTGCCAGCAGTCCCGGGACAGGGGCTATCGAGCAGTACTTC	TRBV6-5	TRBJ2-7	TRBD1	-
CASAQGYNQPQHF	TGTGCCAGTGCGCAGGGTTATAATCAGCCCCAGCATTTT	TRBV19	TRBJ1-5	-	once
CASSWGQGRHSPLHF	TGTGCCAGCAGCTGGGGACAGGGGAGGCATTCACCCCTCCACTTT	TRBV11-2	TRBJ1-6	TRBD1	-
CASSQPFRDRDEQYF	TGTGCCAGCAGCCAACCCTTCCGGGACAGGGACGAGCAGTACTTC	TRBV14	TRBJ2-7	TRBD1	-
CASSPNPVRVPYNEQFF	TGCGCCAGCAGCCCGAACCCCGTCCGGGTTCCTTACAATGAGCAGTTCTTC	TRBV4-1	TRBJ2-1	-	-
CASSWGQGYYEQYF	TGTGCCAGCAGCTGGGGCCAGGGGTACTACGAGCAGTACTTC	TRBV5-6	TRBJ2-7	-	-
CASSLDRGAIGNSPLHF	TGTGCCAGCAGCTTGGACAGGGGGGCCATAGGGAATTCACCCCTCCACTTT	TRBV5-4	TRBJ1-6	TRBD1	once
CASKAAANTDTQYF	TGTGCCAGCAAGGCGGCAGCTAACACAGATACGCAGTATTTT	TRBV2	TRBJ2-3	-	-
CATSDPQGKAYNEQFF	TGTGCCACCAGTGATCCACAGGGAAAGGCCTACAATGAGCAGTTCTTC	TRBV24-1	TRBJ2-1	-	-
CASSYAGGLPGDEQYF	TGTGCCAGCAGTTACGCGGGGGGTCTCCCAGGTGACGAGCAGTACTTC	TRBV6-2/TRBV6-3	TRBJ2-7	TRBD2	once
CASSPRGFIYNEQFF	TGTGCCAGCAGCCCCCGGGGTTTCATCTACAATGAGCAGTTCTTC	TRBV7-8	TRBJ2-1	-	-
CASSISDYSNQPQHF	TGTGCCAGTAGTATCTCGGACTATAGCAATCAGCCCCAGCATTTT	TRBV19	TRBJ1-5	-	-
CASSPGVDTQYF	TGTGCCAGCAGCCCGGGGGTAGATACGCAGTATTTT	TRBV5-4	TRBJ2-3	-	-
CASSQGATTDTQYF	TGTGCCAGCAGTCAGGGGGCTACCACAGATACGCAGTATTTT	TRBV6-2/TRBV6-3	TRBJ2-3	TRBD1	-
CASSLAEAEAFF	TGTGCCAGCAGCTTAGCGGAGGCTGAAGCTTTCTTT	TRBV7-9	TRBJ1-1	-	-
CASSLFFSTGNIEAFF	TGTGCCAGCAGTTTATTCTTCTCGACAGGAAACATTGAAGCTTTCTTT	TRBV27	TRBJ1-1	-	-
CAWTADRGYEQYF	TGTGCCTGGACGGCGGACAGGGGCTACGAGCAGTACTTC	TRBV30	TRBJ2-7	TRBD1	-
CASSQGDRMNTEAFF	TGCGCCAGCAGCCAAGGTGACAGGATGAACACTGAAGCTTTCTTT	TRBV4-1	TRBJ1-1	-	-
CAWTRDRGRRGYTF	TGTGCCTGGACCCGGGACAGGGGGCGCCGGGGCTACACCTTC	TRBV30	TRBJ1-2	TRBD1	-
CASSQAPSGGRETQYF	TGCGCCAGCAGCCAAGCGCCTAGCGGGGGTCGGGAGACCCAGTACTTC	TRBV5-1	TRBJ2-5	TRBD2	once
CASSFSSQETQYF	TGTGCCAGCAGCTTTAGCAGCCAAGAGACCCAGTACTTC	TRBV7-9	TRBJ2-5	-	few
CASSPGQGGNEKLFF	TGTGCCAGCAGCCCCGGACAGGGTGGGAATGAAAAACTGTTTTTT	TRBV7-9	TRBJ1-4	TRBD1	-
CASSEPRQGRYNEQFF	TGTGCCAGCAGTGAACCGCGACAGGGTCGATACAATGAGCAGTTCTTC	TRBV25-1	TRBJ2-1	TRBD1	-
CASSIPGTGNQPQHF	TGTGCCAGTAGTATCCCCGGGACAGGGAATCAGCCCCAGCATTTT	TRBV19	TRBJ1-5	TRBD1	-
CASSREGQENEKLFF	TGTGCCAGCAGTCGAGAGGGACAGGAAAATGAAAAACTGTTTTTT	TRBV2	TRBJ1-4	TRBD1	-
CASSLASGNTGELFF	TGCGCCAGCAGCTTGGCCTCGGGAAACACCGGGGAGCTGTTTTTT	TRBV5-1	TRBJ2-2	-	few
CASSEGVQGTSGNTIYF	TGTGCCAGCAGTGAGGGGGTCCAGGGGACGTCAGGAAACACCATATATTTT	TRBV6-1	TRBJ1-3	-	-
CASSEATVQDYGYTF	TGTGCCAGCAGTGAAGCGACGGTACAGGATTATGGCTACACCTTC	TRBV6-1	TRBJ1-2	-	-
CASSSKQSQETQYF	TGTGCCAGCAGCTCAAAACAGTCCCAAGAGACCCAGTACTTC	TRBV7-9	TRBJ2-5	-	-
CASSQVGTVSFF	TGTGCCAGCAGCCAAGTGGGGACTGTTTCGTTCTTC	TRBV4-2	TRBJ2-1	-	-
CSVGSWQGSTYEQYF	TGCAGCGTTGGGTCTTGGCAGGGGTCGACCTACGAGCAGTACTTC	TRBV29-1	TRBJ2-7	-	-
CASNYMTGEQYF	TGTGCCAGCAACTATATGACAGGGGAGCAGTACTTC	TRBV2	TRBJ2-7	TRBD1	-
CAWSGGRQGVKYGYTF	TGTGCCTGGAGCGGGGGAAGACAGGGGGTGAAATATGGCTACACCTTC	TRBV30	TRBJ1-2	TRBD1	-
CASSLNGHEQYF	TGTGCCAGCAGCTTAAACGGTCACGAGCAGTACTTC	TRBV7-8	TRBJ2-7	-	-
CASSAGTSGANPEYNEQFF	TGCGCCAGCAGCGCCGGGACTAGCGGGGCAAACCCAGAGTACAATGAGCAGTTCTTC	TRBV5-1	TRBJ2-1	TRBD2	-
CASSERQGMNTEAFF	TGTGCCAGCAGTGAAAGACAGGGTATGAACACTGAAGCTTTCTTT	TRBV6-4	TRBJ1-1	TRBD1	-
CASSQVSGPYGYTF	TGCGCCAGCAGCCAAGTTTCAGGGCCCTATGGCTACACCTTC	TRBV4-3	TRBJ1-2	-	once
CASSFLEGGLNSPLHF	TGTGCCAGCAGTTTTTTGGAAGGAGGATTAAATTCACCCCTCCACTTT	TRBV27	TRBJ1-6	-	-
CASSGRQGYYGYTF	TGCGCCAGCAGTGGGAGACAGGGATACTATGGCTACACCTTC	TRBV4-1	TRBJ1-2	TRBD1	-
CASSSRDSYGYTF	TGTGCCAGCAGCAGCCGGGATTCCTATGGCTACACCTTC	TRBV6-5	TRBJ1-2	-	-
CSVDAGNGGYTF	TGCAGCGTTGATGCGGGAAACGGTGGCTACACCTTC	TRBV29-1	TRBJ1-2	-	-
CASTSRGDNFGGYTF	TGTGCCAGCACCTCTCGGGGGGACAATTTTGGTGGCTACACCTTC	TRBV7-2	TRBJ1-2	-	-
CASSVEVGAHSPLHF	TGTGCCAGCAGCGTAGAGGTGGGGGCGCATTCACCCCTCCACTTT	TRBV9	TRBJ1-6	-	once
CASSEGVGGDTEAFF	TGTGCCAGCAGTGAAGGTGTAGGGGGAGACACTGAAGCTTTCTTT	TRBV25-1	TRBJ1-1	-	-
CASSLGGSSGNTIYF	TGCGCCAGCAGCTTGGGAGGGAGCTCTGGAAACACCATATATTTT	TRBV5-1	TRBJ1-3	-	-
CAIPGVDPPRSYEQYF	TGTGCCATCCCCGGAGTGGATCCCCCCCGGTCCTACGAGCAGTACTTC	TRBV10-3	TRBJ2-7	-	once
CASSQGGETGELFF	TGCGCCAGCAGCCAGGGAGGGGAAACCGGGGAGCTGTTTTTT	TRBV5-1	TRBJ2-2	TRBD2	-
CASSGGGTPNQPQHF	TGTGCCAGCAGCGGCGGAGGCACCCCGAATCAGCCCCAGCATTTT	TRBV9	TRBJ1-5	-	-